This T cell receptor (beta chain) emerged from a study of T cell changes during pregnancy in multiple sclerosis (dated by TCRdb to the late 2010s). Looking at the study overall: The study looked at changes in the T cell repertoire across pregnancy in women with multiple sclerosis.

Clipping removes 3 bases from V and 2 bases from J, with 6 as the unmatched junction base count. CDR1 SQVTM and CDR2 ANQGSEA are derived from the germline V gene. The CDR3 spans 14 residues, from the cysteine through the phenylalanine. Only CDR3 DNA remains: 42 bases, in frame from the first base. The method was the immunoSEQ multiplex PCR assay. What TCRdb holds here is the immuneACCESS table cut down to in-frame rearrangements. Part of the clones is not present; checked against another copy, under half of the missing clones reflect an unresolved V gene, and the others are unexplained. The sample has some 31,000 clones on record, 75% to 95% of them singletons. Jointly, the top ten make up about 3.9% of the sample. Details on this clone: Its binding antigen is unknown. Nothing much larger sits one base from this clone, and base qualities are not available.

Sequencing was performed on CD8+ T cells from peripheral blood mononuclear cells, taken in the second trimester of pregnancy. Here the chain combines TRBV29-1 and TRBJ2-7; 8 middle bases align to TRBD2. The sequence came from a female donor in good health, enrolled as a control in a pregnancy study. The CDR3 is CSVDGSGEPYEQYF. The bases are TGCAGCGTTGACGGTAGCGGGGAACCCTACGAGCAGTACTTC.